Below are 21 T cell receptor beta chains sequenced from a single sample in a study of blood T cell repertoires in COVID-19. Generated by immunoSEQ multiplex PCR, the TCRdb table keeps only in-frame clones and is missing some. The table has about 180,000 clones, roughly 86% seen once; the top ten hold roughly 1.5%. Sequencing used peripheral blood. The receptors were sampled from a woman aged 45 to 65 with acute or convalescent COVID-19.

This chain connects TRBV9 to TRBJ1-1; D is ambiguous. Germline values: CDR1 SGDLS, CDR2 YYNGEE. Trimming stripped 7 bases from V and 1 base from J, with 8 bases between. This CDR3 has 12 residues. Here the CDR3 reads CASGLPNTEAFF. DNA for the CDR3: TGTGCCAGCGGGCTCCCGAACACTGAAGCTTTCTTT.

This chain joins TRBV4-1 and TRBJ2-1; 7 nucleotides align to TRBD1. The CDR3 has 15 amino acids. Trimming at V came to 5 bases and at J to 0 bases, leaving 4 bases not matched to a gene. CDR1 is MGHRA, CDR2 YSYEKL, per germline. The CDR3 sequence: CASSSDRSSYNEQFF. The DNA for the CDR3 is TGCGCCAGCAGCTCGGACAGGAGCTCCTACAATGAGCAGTTCTTC.

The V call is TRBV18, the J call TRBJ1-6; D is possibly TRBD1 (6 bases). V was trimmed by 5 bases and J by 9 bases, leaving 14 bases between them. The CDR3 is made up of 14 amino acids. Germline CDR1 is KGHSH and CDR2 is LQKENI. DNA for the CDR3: TGTGCCAGCTCATTGAGCGGACAGCGTTCACCCCTCCACTTT. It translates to CASSLSGQRSPLHF.

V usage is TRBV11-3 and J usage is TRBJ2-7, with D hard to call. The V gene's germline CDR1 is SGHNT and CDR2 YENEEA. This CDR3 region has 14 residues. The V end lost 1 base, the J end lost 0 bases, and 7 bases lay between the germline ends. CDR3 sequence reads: CASSLVRSSYEQYF. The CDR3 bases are TGTGCCAGCAGCTTAGTTCGCAGCTCCTACGAGCAGTACTTC.

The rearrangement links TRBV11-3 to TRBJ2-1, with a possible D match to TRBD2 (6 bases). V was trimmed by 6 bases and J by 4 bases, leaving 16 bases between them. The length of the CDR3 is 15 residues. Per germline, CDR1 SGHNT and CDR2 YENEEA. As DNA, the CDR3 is TGTGCCAGCAGTTCCGGGACTTATTATTACAATGAGCAGTTCTTC. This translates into CASSSGTYYYNEQFF.

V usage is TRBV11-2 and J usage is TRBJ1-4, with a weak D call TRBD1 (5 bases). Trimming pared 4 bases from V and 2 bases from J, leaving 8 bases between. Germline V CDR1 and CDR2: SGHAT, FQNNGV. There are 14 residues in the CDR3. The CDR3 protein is CASSSGITNEKLFF. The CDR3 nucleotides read TGTGCCAGCAGCTCAGGGATTACTAATGAAAAACTGTTTTTT.

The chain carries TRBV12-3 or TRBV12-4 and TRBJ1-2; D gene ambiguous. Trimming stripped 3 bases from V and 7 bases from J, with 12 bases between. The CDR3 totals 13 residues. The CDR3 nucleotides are TGTGCCAGCAGTTTTGCGGGGATGGGTGGCTACACCTTC. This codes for CASSFAGMGGYTF.

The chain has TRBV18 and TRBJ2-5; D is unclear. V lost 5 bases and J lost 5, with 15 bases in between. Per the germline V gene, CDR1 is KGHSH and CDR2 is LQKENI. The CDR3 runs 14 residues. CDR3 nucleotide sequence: TGTGCCAGCTCAGGCCAACCCGACGGGGAGACCCAGTACTTC. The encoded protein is CASSGQPDGETQYF.

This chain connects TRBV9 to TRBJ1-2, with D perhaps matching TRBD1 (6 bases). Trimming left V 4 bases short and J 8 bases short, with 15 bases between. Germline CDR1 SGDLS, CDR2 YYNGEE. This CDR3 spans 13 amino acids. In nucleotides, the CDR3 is TGTGCCAGCAGCCCAACCCCAGGGGACGGCTACACCTTC. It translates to CASSPTPGDGYTF.

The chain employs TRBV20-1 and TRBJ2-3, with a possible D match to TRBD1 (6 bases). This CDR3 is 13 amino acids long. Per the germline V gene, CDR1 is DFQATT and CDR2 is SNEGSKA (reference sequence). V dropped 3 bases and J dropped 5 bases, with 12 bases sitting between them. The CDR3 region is CSASRTDVDTQYF. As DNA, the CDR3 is TGCAGTGCTAGTAGGACAGATGTAGATACGCAGTATTTT.

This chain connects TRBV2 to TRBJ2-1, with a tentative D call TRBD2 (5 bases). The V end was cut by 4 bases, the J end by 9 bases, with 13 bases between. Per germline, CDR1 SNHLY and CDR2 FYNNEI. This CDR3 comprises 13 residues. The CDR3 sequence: CASSGRGSSEQFF. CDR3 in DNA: TGTGCCAGCAGTGGACGGGGTAGCAGTGAGCAGTTCTTC.

CDR3 amino acids: CSGRGLGLEAFF. The CDR3, as DNA: TGCAGCGGCAGGGGGCTGGGTTTAGAAGCTTTCTTT. This chain connects TRBV29-1 to TRBJ1-1; 8 bases fit TRBD1. V shed 7 bases and J 8 bases; nucleotides not matched to a gene: 9. The CDR3 length is 12 residues. Germline V lookup: CDR1 SQVTM, CDR2 ANQGSEA.

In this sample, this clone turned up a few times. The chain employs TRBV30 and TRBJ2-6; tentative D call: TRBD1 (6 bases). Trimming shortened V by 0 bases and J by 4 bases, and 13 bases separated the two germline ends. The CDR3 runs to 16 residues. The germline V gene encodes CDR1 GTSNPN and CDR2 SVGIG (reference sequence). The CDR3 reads CAWSVQGMSGANVLTF. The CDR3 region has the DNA TGTGCCTGGAGTGTACAGGGCATGTCAGGGGCCAACGTCCTGACTTTC.

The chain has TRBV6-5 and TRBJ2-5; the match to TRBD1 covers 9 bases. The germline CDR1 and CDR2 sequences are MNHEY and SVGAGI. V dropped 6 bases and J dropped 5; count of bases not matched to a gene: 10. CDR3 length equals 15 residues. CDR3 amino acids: CASRSTGGVWETQYF. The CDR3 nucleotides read TGTGCCAGCAGATCCACAGGGGGCGTTTGGGAGACCCAGTACTTC.

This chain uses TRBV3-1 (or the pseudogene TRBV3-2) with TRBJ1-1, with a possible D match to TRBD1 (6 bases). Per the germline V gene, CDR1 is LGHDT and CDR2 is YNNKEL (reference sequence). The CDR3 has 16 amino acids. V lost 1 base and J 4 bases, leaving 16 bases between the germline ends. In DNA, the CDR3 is TGTGCCAGCAGCCAAGTGAACAGGGTTAAGGGCACTGAAGCTTTCTTT. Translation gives CASSQVNRVKGTEAFF.

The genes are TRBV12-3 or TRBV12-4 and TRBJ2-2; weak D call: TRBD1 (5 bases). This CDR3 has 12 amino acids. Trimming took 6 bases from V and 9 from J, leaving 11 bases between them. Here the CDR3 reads CASSSGYRELFF. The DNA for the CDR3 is TGTGCCAGCAGCTCAGGGTACCGGGAGCTGTTTTTT.

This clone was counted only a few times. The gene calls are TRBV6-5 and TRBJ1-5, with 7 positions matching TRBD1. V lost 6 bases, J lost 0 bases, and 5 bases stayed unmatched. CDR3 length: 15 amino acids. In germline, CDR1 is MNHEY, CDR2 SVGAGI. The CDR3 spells CASRQQGNSNQPQHF. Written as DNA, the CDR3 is TGTGCCAGCAGACAACAGGGGAATAGCAATCAGCCCCAGCATTTT.

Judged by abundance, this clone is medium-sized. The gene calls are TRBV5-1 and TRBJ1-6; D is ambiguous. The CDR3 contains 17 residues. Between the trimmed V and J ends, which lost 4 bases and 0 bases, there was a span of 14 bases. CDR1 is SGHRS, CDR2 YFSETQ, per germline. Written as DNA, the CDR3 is TGCGCCAGCAGCCCTGAAGATAGGAGCTCCTATAATTCACCCCTCCACTTT. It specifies CASSPEDRSSYNSPLHF.

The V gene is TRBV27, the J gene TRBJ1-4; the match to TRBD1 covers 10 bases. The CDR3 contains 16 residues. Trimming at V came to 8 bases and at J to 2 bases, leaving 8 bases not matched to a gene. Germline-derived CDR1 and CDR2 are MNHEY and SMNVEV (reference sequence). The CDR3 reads CASSRDRGKTNEKLFF. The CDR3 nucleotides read TGTGCCAGCTCCCGGGACAGGGGAAAGACTAATGAAAAACTGTTTTTT.

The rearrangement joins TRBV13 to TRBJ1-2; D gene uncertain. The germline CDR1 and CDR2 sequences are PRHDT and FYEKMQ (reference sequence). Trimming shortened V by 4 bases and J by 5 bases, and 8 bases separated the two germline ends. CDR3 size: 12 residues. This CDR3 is CASSSQDYGYTF. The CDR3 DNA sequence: TGTGCCAGCAGCTCTCAGGATTATGGCTACACCTTC.

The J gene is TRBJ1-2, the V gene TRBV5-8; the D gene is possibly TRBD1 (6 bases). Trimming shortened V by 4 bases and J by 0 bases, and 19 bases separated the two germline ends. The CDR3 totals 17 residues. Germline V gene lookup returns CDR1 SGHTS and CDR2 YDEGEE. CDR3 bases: TGTGCCAGCAGCGTGCGACCGGGACAAAAGACTAACTATGGCTACACCTTC. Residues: CASSVRPGQKTNYGYTF.